A single sample gave rise to the 21 T cell receptor beta chains below, sequenced in a study of blood T cell repertoires in COVID-19. Assay: immunoSEQ multiplex PCR; the TCRdb copy retains only in-frame clones and omits some. The sample holds just over 75,000 clones, roughly 84% seen once. The sequenced material came from peripheral blood. The receptor set was obtained from a man aged 50-59 years with acute or convalescent COVID-19.

This chain connects TRBV7-6 to TRBJ2-3; D may be TRBD2 (7 bases). The V gene's germline CDR1 is SGHVS and CDR2 FNYEAQ. The CDR3 extends over 19 amino acids. The V end lost 5 bases, the J end lost 3 bases, and 27 bases lay between the germline ends. CDR3 amino acids: CASSEFPSSGGHATDTQYF. Here the CDR3 DNA reads TGTGCCAGCAGCGAATTCCCTAGCTCCGGGGGGCATGCGACAGATACGCAGTATTTT.

V and J are TRBV5-1 and TRBJ1-2; D is unresolved. Per the germline V gene, CDR1 is SGHRS and CDR2 is YFSETQ. V lost 0 bases to trimming and J lost 4 bases, with 13 bases between them. This CDR3 comprises 15 residues. CDR3 loop: CASSLGRASFYGYTF. CDR3 in DNA: TGCGCCAGCAGCTTGGGGAGGGCCAGTTTCTATGGCTACACCTTC.

This chain links TRBV5-5 with TRBJ1-3; D perhaps matches TRBD1 (5 bases). V dropped 3 bases and J dropped 3 bases, with 22 bases sitting between them. CDR3 length: 18 residues. Germline lookup yields CDR1 SGHKS and CDR2 YYEKEE (reference sequence). Here the CDR3 reads CASSSEPLDRTGGNTIYF. CDR3 bases: TGTGCCAGCAGCTCGGAACCGTTAGACAGAACGGGTGGAAACACCATATATTTT.

J is TRBJ2-7 and V is TRBV19; tentatively, D is TRBD2 (6 bases). This CDR3 has 14 residues. Between the trimmed V and J ends, which lost 10 bases and 4 bases, there was a span of 20 bases. Germline CDR1 and CDR2: LNHDA and SQIVND (reference sequence). The CDR3 loop is CATSRGLALYEQYF. The CDR3 bases are TGTGCCACCTCCCGGGGCCTAGCGCTTTACGAGCAGTACTTC.

The sample holds a few counts of this clone. For the CDR3, the DNA is TGTGCCAGCAGTTATAAATTCAATCAGCCCCAGCATTTT. The encoded protein is CASSYKFNQPQHF. The chain has TRBV6-2 or TRBV6-3 and TRBJ1-5; D not certain. The CDR3 runs 13 residues. Germline V CDR1 and CDR2: MNHEY, SVGEGT. V was cut by 3 bases and J by 3 bases, with 6 bases left in between.

The rearrangement uses TRBV7-2 and TRBJ1-5; no reliable D call. CDR1 and CDR2 (germline): SGHTA, FQGNSA. Trimming shortened V by 5 bases and J by 7 bases, and 15 bases separated the two germline ends. CDR3 length: 14 amino acids. The CDR3 loop reads CASSPERAWQPQHF. The CDR3 region has the DNA TGTGCCAGCAGCCCAGAGAGGGCGTGGCAGCCCCAGCATTTT.

The CDR3 is CASSVGGPSGGYEQYF. The DNA for the CDR3 is TGTGCCAGCAGCGTCGGGGGGCCTAGCGGGGGATACGAGCAGTACTTC. The rearrangement uses TRBV4-2 and TRBJ2-7, with TRBD2 matching over 10 bases. The germline V gene has CDR1 LGHNA and CDR2 YNFKEQ. This CDR3 contains 16 residues. Trimming took 5 bases from V and 4 from J; bases not matched to a gene: 11.

The CDR3 nucleotides read TGTGCCAGCAGCCACCAAAGCAATCAGCCCCAGCATTTT. This translates into CASSHQSNQPQHF. The chain links TRBV3-1 (or the pseudogene TRBV3-2) to TRBJ1-5; D unresolved. The length of the CDR3 is 13 residues. Trimming removed 3 bases from V and 1 base from J, with 4 bases in between. CDR1 and CDR2 (germline): LGHDT, YNNKEL (reference sequence).

The chain employs TRBV30 and TRBJ2-1; 9 nucleotides align to TRBD2. The V and J ends lost 6 bases and 4 bases, in that order; junction bases with no gene match: 7. Germline loops: CDR1 GTSNPN, CDR2 SVGIG (reference sequence). CDR3 length: 14 amino acids. The CDR3, as DNA: TGTGCCTGCTCCGTTGCGGGGGGGTACAATGAGCAGTTCTTC. Its translation: CACSVAGGYNEQFF. The complete variable domain, with remaining parts taken from reference TRBV30 and TRBJ2-1, reads SQTIHQWPATLVQPVGSPLSLECTVEGTSNPNLYWYRQAAGRGLQLLFYSVGIGQISSEVPQNLSASRPQDRQFILSSKKLLLSDSGFYLCACSVAGGYNEQFFGPGTRLTVL.

The CDR3 DNA reads TGTGCCAGCAGCTTAAGAGGGAACACCGGGGAGCTGTTTTTT. Translated: CASSLRGNTGELFF. This rearrangement joins TRBV7-6 to TRBJ2-2; D is uncertain. The CDR3 runs to 14 residues. Trimming shortened V by 2 bases and J by 1 base, and 5 bases separated the two germline ends. Germline V gene data show CDR1 as SGHVS and CDR2 as FNYEAQ. Together with reference TRBV7-6 and TRBJ2-2, the CDR3 gives the full variable domain: GAGVSQSPRYKVTKRGQDVALRCDPISGHVSLYWYRQALGQGPEFLTYFNYEAQQDKSGLPNDRFSAERPEGSISTLTIQRTEQRDSAMYRCASSLRGNTGELFFGEGSRLTVL.

The rearrangement links TRBV6-6 to TRBJ2-1; 7 positions agree with TRBD2. The CDR3 loop spans 15 amino acids. Germline V gene sequence: CDR1 MNHNY, CDR2 SVGAGI (reference sequence). The trim removed 2 bases at V and 6 bases at J, leaving 7 bases unmatched. The CDR3 nucleotides read TGTGCCAGCAGTTACGGGCCGGGGGGACGCAATGAGCAGTTCTTC. It encodes CASSYGPGGRNEQFF.

V gene TRBV7-9 combines with J gene TRBJ1-6; D unresolved. Trimming left V 5 bases short and J 6 bases short, with 11 bases between. The germline gives CDR1 SEHNR, CDR2 FQNEAQ (reference sequence). The length of the CDR3 is 14 residues. Here the CDR3 DNA reads TGTGCCAGCAGCGAACGACACCTTAATTCACCCCTCCACTTT. Protein sequence: CASSERHLNSPLHF.

This clone was seen a few times. The V gene is TRBV7-9, the J gene TRBJ1-2, with D hard to call. The V end was cut by 0 bases, the J end by 2 bases, with 13 bases between. The CDR3 has 16 residues. Per the germline V gene, CDR1 is SEHNR and CDR2 is FQNEAQ (reference sequence). CDR3 residues: CASSLASEILNYGYTF. CDR3 bases: TGTGCCAGCAGCTTAGCGTCAGAAATATTAAACTATGGCTACACCTTC.

This rearrangement joins TRBV7-9 to TRBJ2-7, with 10 bases fitting TRBD1. This CDR3 is built from 15 residues. Germline trimming cut 5 bases from V and 5 bases from J; bases unmatched to any gene: 9. Germline loops: CDR1 SEHNR, CDR2 FQNEAQ (reference sequence). Here the CDR3 reads CASSPWTGGRNEQYF. Here the CDR3 DNA reads TGTGCCAGCAGCCCCTGGACAGGGGGAAGGAACGAGCAGTACTTC.

The chain recombines TRBV11-3 with TRBJ1-3; 7 nucleotides line up with TRBD1. From germline, CDR1 is SGHNT and CDR2 YENEEA. V was pared by 3 bases and J by 3 bases, with 2 bases of the junction left unmatched. The CDR3 spans 14 residues. The CDR3: CASSFTGDGNTIYF. CDR3 bases: TGTGCCAGCAGCTTTACAGGGGATGGAAACACCATATATTTT.

J is TRBJ1-1 and V is TRBV9; 7 nucleotides match TRBD1. With 4 bases clipped from V and 8 bases from J, the junction kept 11 bases outside the gene matches. The CDR3 is made up of 14 amino acids. CDR1 and CDR2 (germline): SGDLS, YYNGEE. The CDR3 protein is CASSNPGGLQEAFF. The CDR3 DNA reads TGTGCCAGCAGCAACCCAGGGGGTTTGCAAGAAGCTTTCTTT.

The sample holds one count of this clone. The chain recombines TRBV7-2 with TRBJ1-2; possible D gene TRBD1, 5 bases. Germline assignment: CDR1 SGHTA and CDR2 FQGNSA. CDR3 length: 15 residues. V dropped 5 bases and J dropped 2 bases, with 15 bases sitting between them. CDR3 sequence (DNA): TGTGCCAGCAGCACCTACGGGGGGAGGAACTATGGCTACACCTTC. Its translation: CASSTYGGRNYGYTF.

J is TRBJ2-7 and V is TRBV2; TRBD2 is a possible D gene (5 bases). V was cut by 7 bases and J by 2 bases, with 12 bases left in between. Germline V gene lookup returns CDR1 SNHLY and CDR2 FYNNEI. The CDR3 loop spans 13 amino acids. The CDR3 loop is CASKEGSAYEQYF. In nucleotides, the CDR3 is TGTGCCAGCAAAGAAGGTAGCGCCTACGAGCAGTACTTC.

The J gene is TRBJ2-7, the V gene TRBV7-9; maybe TRBD1 (5 bases). The CDR3 runs 13 residues. Germline-derived CDR1 and CDR2 are SEHNR and FQNEAQ (reference sequence). The V end lost 3 bases, the J end lost 3 bases, and 9 bases lay between the germline ends. The CDR3 region has the DNA TGTGCCAGCAGCTTCCAGGGCCTCTACGAGCAGTACTTC. This sequence encodes CASSFQGLYEQYF.

The chain couples TRBV11-2 to TRBJ2-1; 7 nucleotides agree with TRBD2. The CDR3 loop spans 16 amino acids. The ends lost 5 bases at V and 0 bases at J; junction bases unmatched: 7. The V gene's germline CDR1 is SGHAT and CDR2 FQNNGV. This CDR3 reads CASSPKRDPSYNEQFF. Here the CDR3 DNA reads TGTGCCAGCAGCCCCAAGCGGGACCCCTCCTACAATGAGCAGTTCTTC.

This chain uses TRBV6-5 with TRBJ2-1; D remains unclear. Trimming left V 0 bases short and J 7 bases short, with 7 bases between. Germline values: CDR1 MNHEY, CDR2 SVGAGI. CDR3 length: 13 amino acids. For the CDR3, the DNA is TGTGCCAGCAGTTACTCGGCAGGAAATGAGCAGTTCTTC. Amino acid sequence: CASSYSAGNEQFF.